The next 13 T cell receptor beta chains were all read from a single sample in a study of beta chain features in type 1 diabetes (dated by TCRdb to 2016 to 2018). The library was built by means of the immunoSEQ multiplex PCR assay. The entire amount of isolated RNA was reverse transcribed using the High Capacity cDNA Reverse Transcription Kit, so the sequenced TCRB transcripts were expressed ones. Imported from immuneACCESS, the table was reduced by TCRdb to in-frame sequences with V and J called. These copies leave out some clones; in studies compared against another copy, an unresolved V gene accounts for under half, and the cause of the remainder is not known. In all, the sample holds under 350,000 clones, and approximately 8% of those were seen once. The ten largest clones capture roughly 1% of the sample. Sequenced sample: central memory CD4+ T cells from blood. Receptors originate from a woman between 18 and 30 years old in good health.

The chain employs TRBV23-1 and TRBJ2-5; D is unresolved. TRBV23-1 is identified as an open reading frame with a role that is uncertain. The CDR3 covers 15 residues. V was cut by 7 bases and J by 0 bases, with 15 bases left in between. The CDR3 DNA is TGCGCCAGCACCCTTCACCACAGAGACCAAGAGACCCAGTACTTC. This gives the protein CASTLHHRDQETQYF.

This clone was counted at least ten times. The chain employs TRBV21-1 and TRBJ2-3. TRBV21-1 has pseudogene status. This CDR3 comprises 11 residues. The DNA of the CDR3 is TGTGCCAGCGGTTATTTGGGTACGCAGTATTTT. It codes for CASGYLGTQYF.

A few counts support this clone. This chain connects TRBV7-9 to TRBJ2-1, with 7 positions matching TRBD1. CDR1 and CDR2 (germline): SEHNR, FQNEAQ (reference sequence). V was clipped by 2 bases and J by 3 bases; unmatched bases: 4. There are 15 residues in the CDR3. The CDR3 nucleotides are TGTGCCAGCAGCTTATCTACAGGGGTCTACAATGAGCAGTTCTTC. The encoded protein is CASSLSTGVYNEQFF. The whole variable domain, filled in from reference TRBV7-9 and TRBJ2-1, reads DTGVSQNPRHKITKRGQNVTFRCDPISEHNRLYWYRQTLGQGPEFLTYFQNEAQLEKSRLLSDRFSAERPKGSFSTLEIQRTEQGDSAMYLCASSLSTGVYNEQFFGPGTRLTVL.

The sample holds a few counts of this clone. This chain links TRBV4-3 with TRBJ1-4; tentative D call: TRBD1 (5 bases). V was pared by 8 bases and J by 9 bases, with 19 bases between. The germline V gene encodes CDR1 LGHNA and CDR2 YSLEER. The CDR3 extends over 14 amino acids. The DNA of the CDR3 is TGCGCCAGCTCCTTGACAGATTGGAACAAAAAACTGTTTTTT. Its protein product is CASSLTDWNKKLFF.

V and J are TRBV6-1 and TRBJ2-3, with D unresolved. V lost 6 bases and J 0 bases, leaving 13 bases between the germline ends. The germline gives CDR1 MNHNS, CDR2 SASEGT. The CDR3 loop spans 15 amino acids. This CDR3 reads CASSTGLTSTDTQYF. For the CDR3, the DNA is TGTGCCAGCAGCACTGGGTTAACTAGCACAGATACGCAGTATTTT.

There are many counts of this clone. The CDR3 loop reads CASSLNQQGGEKLFF. The CDR3, as DNA: TGTGCCAGCTCACTGAACCAACAGGGAGGAGAAAAACTGTTTTTT. V and J are TRBV18 and TRBJ1-4; TRBD1 might be the D (6 bases). The V gene lost 4 bases and the J gene lost 8 bases, with 17 bases spanning the gap. Germline assignment: CDR1 KGHSH and CDR2 LQKENI. The CDR3 consists of 15 residues.

This rearrangement joins TRBV9 to TRBJ2-1; no clear D. Germline CDR1 reads SGDLS; CDR2 reads YYNGEE. The CDR3 consists of 16 residues. Trimming cost V 3 bases and J 4 bases, with 17 bases left between them. CDR3 in DNA: TGTGCCAGCAGCGCATCGATGGATCCGACATACAATGAGCAGTTCTTC. Its translation is CASSASMDPTYNEQFF.

This clone was counted only a few times. The V call is TRBV29-1, the J call TRBJ2-2; possible D gene TRBD2, 5 bases. V lost 3 bases to trimming and J lost 5 bases, with 10 bases between them. This CDR3 comprises 13 residues. Germline CDR1 reads SQVTM; CDR2 reads ANQGSEA. The CDR3 DNA follows: TGCAGCGTTGAGGGCCCGGGAACCGGGGAGCTGTTTTTT. Encoded protein: CSVEGPGTGELFF.

This clone has only a few counts. The chain couples TRBV18 to TRBJ2-3; 11 positions agree with TRBD2. The CDR3 sequence is 16 residues long. Germline V gives CDR1 KGHSH, CDR2 LQKENI. With V trimmed by 5 bases and J by 1 base, 5 bases remained unmatched. The CDR3 sequence: CASSSGLAGRTDTQYF. The DNA for the CDR3 is TGTGCCAGCTCATCTGGACTAGCGGGCCGCACAGATACGCAGTATTTT.

The V and J genes are TRBV7-9 and TRBJ2-7, with D unclear. The CDR3 loop spans 14 amino acids. V was pared by 3 bases and J by 3 bases, with 12 bases between. Germline V gives CDR1 SEHNR, CDR2 FQNEAQ (reference sequence). CDR3 region: CASSLIVGDYEQYF. The CDR3, as DNA: TGTGCCAGCAGCTTGATTGTGGGTGACTACGAGCAGTACTTC.

This clone occurred many times. The chain has TRBV6-6 and TRBJ1-4, with D hard to call. CDR1 and CDR2 (germline): MNHNY, SVGAGI (reference sequence). The length of the CDR3 is 13 residues. The V end was cut by 6 bases, the J end by 6 bases, with 11 bases between. DNA for the CDR3: TGTGCCAGCAGCCAGCCGGGAGATGAAAAACTGTTTTTT. This codes for CASSQPGDEKLFF.

This clone was seen at least ten times. The chain links TRBV7-9 to TRBJ2-3; 11 nucleotides agree with TRBD2. Germline values: CDR1 SEHNR, CDR2 FQNEAQ (reference sequence). V was pared by 9 bases and J by 2 bases, with 7 bases of the junction left unmatched. This CDR3 spans 15 amino acids. The CDR3 DNA reads as TGTGCCAGACCGGGACTAGCGGATAACACAGATACGCAGTATTTT. Its translation: CARPGLADNTDTQYF.

This clone was recorded a few times. The CDR3 protein is CASSQLQGSGNTIYF. CDR3 in DNA: TGCGCCAGCAGCCAACTACAGGGGTCTGGAAACACCATATATTTT. The genes are TRBV4-3 and TRBJ1-3, with 7 bases lining up with TRBD1. The CDR3 covers 15 residues. Trimming at V came to 2 bases and at J to 1 base, leaving 2 bases not matched to a gene. The germline gives CDR1 LGHNA, CDR2 YSLEER.